This T cell receptor beta chain was captured in a study of T cell responses to AZD1222 COVID-19 vaccine. The germline V gene encodes CDR1 SGHRS and CDR2 YFSETQ. CDR3 length: 17 amino acids. Trimming shortened V by 0 bases and J by 2 bases, and 16 bases separated the two germline ends. Here immunoSEQ multiplex PCR was the method, and the copy in TCRdb shows in-frame clones only, minus some. The sample lists about 120,000 clones; approximately 83% were seen once. The genes are TRBV5-1 and TRBJ2-3; D unclear. This TCR came from an adult in good health. The specimen was peripheral blood, collected on day 0 of AZD1222 vaccination. This chain's CDR3 is CASSLALLARATDTQYF. CDR3 coding DNA: TGCGCCAGCAGCTTGGCCCTCTTAGCTCGGGCCACAGATACGCAGTATTTT.